This is a list of T cell receptor beta chains from one sample in a study of blood T cell repertoires in COVID-19. Here immunoSEQ multiplex PCR was the method, and the copy in TCRdb shows in-frame clones only, minus some. The table includes under 300,000 clones, around nine tenths detected once. Specimen: PBMCs or T cells enriched from blood (not recorded which). These receptors all come from a woman aged 45-59 years who had recovered from COVID-19. The CDR3 runs from the conserved cysteine through the conserved F or W. D genes are given only for firm matches. Clone size is stated in some rows and not others, as once, few, many or a class when expanded.

V: TRBV3-1/TRBV3-2; size: once; J: TRBJ1-5; D: .; DNA: TGTGCCAGCAGCCAAGGATGGGGGGGCAGGAGCAATCAGCCCCAGCATTTT; CDR3: CASSQGWGGRSNQPQHF
V: TRBV7-6; size: once; J: TRBJ2-7; D: TRBD2; DNA: TGTGCCAGCAGCTTAGTAGCTAGCGGGAGGTCCTACGAGCAGTACTTC; CDR3: CASSLVASGRSYEQYF
V: TRBV4-1; size: .; J: TRBJ2-7; D: TRBD2; DNA: TGCGCCACCAGCACGGCTAGCGGGATGTTCTCCTACGAGCAGTACTTC; CDR3: CATSTASGMFSYEQYF
V: TRBV28; size: .; J: TRBJ2-7; D: TRBD1; DNA: TGTGCCAGCAGTCTCCAAGTCTCGAGACAGGGTCGTGGTTACGAGCAGTACTTC; CDR3: CASSLQVSRQGRGYEQYF
V: TRBV4-1; size: .; J: TRBJ2-1; D: .; DNA: TGCGCCAGCAGCCAGCCCGGGACCTACAATGAGCAGTTCTTC; CDR3: CASSQPGTYNEQFF
V: TRBV15; size: .; J: TRBJ2-1; D: .; DNA: TGTGCCACCAGCAGTGGACAGTACAATGAGCAGTTCTTC; CDR3: CATSSGQYNEQFF
V: TRBV7-9; size: .; J: TRBJ2-1; D: TRBD2; DNA: TGTGCCAGCAGCTCGGGACTAGCGGGAGGCAATGAGCAGTTCTTC; CDR3: CASSSGLAGGNEQFF
V: TRBV19; size: .; J: TRBJ2-2; D: TRBD2; DNA: TGTGCCAGTAGTACCGCTAGCGGGAGGGCCACCGGGGAGCTGTTTTTT; CDR3: CASSTASGRATGELFF
V: TRBV29-1; size: .; J: TRBJ1-1; D: .; DNA: TGCAGCGTTGCGGGGGTGGGAAGGGGAAACACTGAAGCTTTCTTT; CDR3: CSVAGVGRGNTEAFF
V: TRBV4-2; size: .; J: TRBJ1-2; D: .; DNA: TGTGCCAGCAGCCAAGGCTCCTCAGGCAACTATGGCTACACCTTC; CDR3: CASSQGSSGNYGYTF
V: TRBV9; size: .; J: TRBJ2-7; D: TRBD1; DNA: TGTGCCAGCAGCGGCCAGACAGGGGTTGAGCAGTACTTC; CDR3: CASSGQTGVEQYF
V: TRBV21-1; size: .; J: TRBJ2-3; D: .; DNA: TGTGCCAGCAGCTATGTACAGGGCTCTATTACCACAGATACGCAGTATTTT; CDR3: CASSYVQGSITTDTQYF
V: TRBV5-1; size: .; J: TRBJ2-7; D: .; DNA: TGCGCCAGCAGCTTGGATATTTACGAGCAGTACTTC; CDR3: CASSLDIYEQYF
V: TRBV30; size: .; J: TRBJ2-6; D: TRBD2; DNA: TGTGCCTGGACATTAGCGGGCCACTCTGGGGCCAACGTCCTGACTTTC; CDR3: CAWTLAGHSGANVLTF
V: TRBV23-1; size: .; J: TRBJ2-5; D: .; DNA: TGCGCCAGCAGTCAATCGGAGAGGTACGTCGTAAATCAAGAGACCCAGTACTTC; CDR3: CASSQSERYVVNQETQYF
V: TRBV19; size: .; J: TRBJ1-6; D: .; DNA: TGTGCCAGTAGTGACCGACAGCTCTATAATTCACCCCTCCACTTT; CDR3: CASSDRQLYNSPLHF
V: TRBV19; size: .; J: TRBJ2-3; D: .; DNA: TGTGCCACCCGGCCAACCAACAGAGATACGCAGTATTTT; CDR3: CATRPTNRDTQYF
V: TRBV28; size: few; J: TRBJ1-2; D: .; DNA: TGTGCCAGCAGTCCACTAACAGGGATCTATGGCTACACCTTC; CDR3: CASSPLTGIYGYTF
V: TRBV2; size: .; J: TRBJ2-5; D: TRBD1; DNA: TGTGCCAGCAGATTGCCCGGGACAGGTCAAGAGACCCAGTACTTC; CDR3: CASRLPGTGQETQYF
V: TRBV5-1; size: .; J: TRBJ2-7; D: .; DNA: TGCGCCAGCAGCTTCGGCGGGCAAAAAAGCTCCTACGAGCAGTACTTC; CDR3: CASSFGGQKSSYEQYF
V: TRBV2; size: .; J: TRBJ1-1; D: TRBD1; DNA: TGTGCCAGCAGTGAACAGGGGGCGCGAGGGAGGACTGAAGCTTTCTTT; CDR3: CASSEQGARGRTEAFF
V: TRBV28; size: .; J: TRBJ2-7; D: .; DNA: TGTGCCAGCACCCCCGGTGGACAAGCCTACGAGCAGTACTTC; CDR3: CASTPGGQAYEQYF
V: TRBV19; size: once; J: TRBJ1-5; D: TRBD1; DNA: TGTGCCACCAGGGACAGGGGCAATCAGCCCCAGCATTTT; CDR3: CATRDRGNQPQHF
V: TRBV2; size: .; J: TRBJ1-2; D: .; DNA: TGTGCCAGCAGTGAGGGGGGGGACTATGGCTACACCTTC; CDR3: CASSEGGDYGYTF
V: TRBV13; size: .; J: TRBJ2-1; D: .; DNA: TGTGCCAGCAGCTTGGCCCTAGCGTCGATGACCTACAATGAGCAGTTCTTC; CDR3: CASSLALASMTYNEQFF
V: TRBV5-6; size: .; J: TRBJ2-1; D: .; DNA: TGTGCCAGCAGCGAGGTATCTTACAATGAGCAGTTCTTC; CDR3: CASSEVSYNEQFF
V: TRBV6-4; size: .; J: TRBJ1-4; D: TRBD1; DNA: TGTGCCAGGGACCGCAGGGGGTGGGATGAAAAACTGTTTTTT; CDR3: CARDRRGWDEKLFF
V: TRBV2; size: .; J: TRBJ1-2; D: .; DNA: TGTGCCAGCAGTAGGGATGAGGGCTATGGCTACACCTTC; CDR3: CASSRDEGYGYTF
V: TRBV27; size: once; J: TRBJ1-2; D: .; DNA: TGTGCCCCATTCTACCCGGGGTATGGCTACACCTTC; CDR3: CAPFYPGYGYTF
V: TRBV7-9; size: .; J: TRBJ2-1; D: TRBD2; DNA: TGTGCCAGCAGCCCACCCTATATAGCGGGGACACACAATGAGCAGTTCTTC; CDR3: CASSPPYIAGTHNEQFF
V: TRBV2; size: .; J: TRBJ2-7; D: .; DNA: TGTGCCAGCACGGTAGCTGGAAAGTTCTACGAGCAGTACTTC; CDR3: CASTVAGKFYEQYF
V: TRBV27; size: .; J: TRBJ1-6; D: .; DNA: TGTGCCAGCACCGTGGACAGAACCACCTATAATTCACCCCTCCACTTT; CDR3: CASTVDRTTYNSPLHF
V: TRBV6-6; size: .; J: TRBJ1-6; D: TRBD1; DNA: TGTGCCGGCAGTAACGGACAGGGGGTTAGACTGTCACCCCTCCACTTT; CDR3: CAGSNGQGVRLSPLHF
V: TRBV5-1; size: .; J: TRBJ1-1; D: TRBD1; DNA: TGCGCCAGCAGCCCTGGGACAGGGGTTTCTCTTGAAGCTTTCTTT; CDR3: CASSPGTGVSLEAFF
V: TRBV3-1/TRBV3-2; size: .; J: TRBJ1-2; D: .; DNA: TGTGCCAGCAGCCAGGGACACACTAACTATGGCTACACCTTC; CDR3: CASSQGHTNYGYTF
V: TRBV15; size: .; J: TRBJ2-5; D: .; DNA: TGTGCCACCAGCAGAGGCGGGGCCCAAGAGACCCAGTACTTC; CDR3: CATSRGGAQETQYF
V: TRBV5-6; size: .; J: TRBJ1-1; D: TRBD1; DNA: TGTGCCAGCAGCTACGCATCCCATGACAGGGGGCTGAACACTGAAGCTTTCTTT; CDR3: CASSYASHDRGLNTEAFF
V: TRBV7-2; size: .; J: TRBJ1-4; D: TRBD1; DNA: TGTGCCAGCAGCTTAGACAGGGGAGTTACCGAAAAACTGTTTTTT; CDR3: CASSLDRGVTEKLFF
V: TRBV27; size: .; J: TRBJ1-4; D: .; DNA: TGTGCCAGCAGTGGACGGGGGGGCCTCCACCGGCGAGAAAAACTGTTTTTT; CDR3: CASSGRGGLHRREKLFF
V: TRBV30; size: .; J: TRBJ1-2; D: .; DNA: TGTGCCTGGACCGAGAAGAGGGATAACTATGGCTACACCTTC; CDR3: CAWTEKRDNYGYTF
V: TRBV28; size: .; J: TRBJ1-6; D: TRBD1; DNA: TGTGCCAGCAGTTTAGGAGACAGGGGCGCTTCACCCCTCCACTTT; CDR3: CASSLGDRGASPLHF
V: TRBV7-2; size: .; J: TRBJ2-4; D: .; DNA: TGTGCCAGCAGCTTATCGAGCGGCGGGGATTTAAACATTCAGTACTTC; CDR3: CASSLSSGGDLNIQYF
V: TRBV11-3; size: .; J: TRBJ2-7; D: TRBD2; DNA: TGTGCCAGCAGCTTAGGAGCTGGCGGGAGAGTCGACGAGCAGTACTTC; CDR3: CASSLGAGGRVDEQYF
V: TRBV2; size: .; J: TRBJ2-1; D: TRBD2; DNA: TGTGCCAGCAGGAGACTAGCGTTAGATGAGCAGTTCTTC; CDR3: CASRRLALDEQFF
V: TRBV28; size: .; J: TRBJ1-2; D: TRBD1; DNA: TGTGCCAGCAGCACAGACAGGGGTAACTATGGCTACACCTTC; CDR3: CASSTDRGNYGYTF
V: TRBV18; size: .; J: TRBJ2-7; D: TRBD1; DNA: TGTGCCAGCGGGGACAGGGCCTACGAGCAGTACTTC; CDR3: CASGDRAYEQYF
V: TRBV2; size: .; J: TRBJ2-1; D: .; DNA: TGTGCCAGCAGTGTCACGGGAGCTGGCTACAATGAGCAGTTCTTC; CDR3: CASSVTGAGYNEQFF
V: TRBV7-6; size: .; J: TRBJ2-5; D: TRBD2; DNA: TGTGCCAGCGTAACCGGGACTAGCGGGGGACAAGAGACCCAGTACTTC; CDR3: CASVTGTSGGQETQYF
V: TRBV19; size: .; J: TRBJ2-7; D: TRBD1; DNA: TGTGCCAGTAGCACCTCAGGGGGCGGACCAGAAACCTACGAGCAGTACTTC; CDR3: CASSTSGGGPETYEQYF